This paragraph reports one T cell receptor (beta chain). Its antigen remains unknown. This entry belongs to a study of a mutant IDH1 vaccine in newly diagnosed glioma. Study-level information: Beginning 4-6 weeks after radiotherapy alone, or with temozolomide cycles, vaccination took place. Earlier care involved radiotherapy, temozolomide, or both, and the majority received both.

The sample's time point: week 35, safety follow-up. Every vaccine dose comprised 300 ug of mutant IDH1 20-mer peptide plus topical imiquimod. Patients carried new grade 3 or 4 IDH1-mutant astrocytomas lacking nuclear ATRX. The protocol was immunoSEQ multiplex PCR, while the TCRdb copy is restricted to in-frame clones and leaves out a portion. Counted here are tens of thousands of clones, roughly 92% occurring once; the ten biggest clones make up about 2.3%. CDR1 SGHDT and CDR2 YYEEEE come from the germline V gene. The CDR3 totals 14 residues. V was clipped by 3 bases and J by 5 bases, with 11 bases between them.

The V and J genes are TRBV5-6 and TRBJ1-4; D perhaps matches TRBD1 (6 bases). This clonotype was sampled from a man aged 50 to 59 with glioma. The sample here was PBMCs, taken from a glioma patient whose treatment included an IDH1 peptide vaccine. CDR3 sequence: CASSSGQFNEKLFF. CDR3 sequence (DNA): TGTGCCAGCAGCTCCGGACAGTTCAATGAAAAACTGTTTTTT.